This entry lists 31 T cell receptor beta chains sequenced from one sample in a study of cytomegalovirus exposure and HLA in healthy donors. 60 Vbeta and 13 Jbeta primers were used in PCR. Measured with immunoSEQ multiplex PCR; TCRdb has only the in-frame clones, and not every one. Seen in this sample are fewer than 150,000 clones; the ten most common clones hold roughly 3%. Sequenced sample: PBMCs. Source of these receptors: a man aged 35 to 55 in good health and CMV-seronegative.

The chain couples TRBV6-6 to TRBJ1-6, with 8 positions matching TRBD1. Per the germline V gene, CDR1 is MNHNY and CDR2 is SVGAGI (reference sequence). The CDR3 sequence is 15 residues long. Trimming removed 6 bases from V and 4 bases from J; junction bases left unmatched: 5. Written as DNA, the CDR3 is TGTGCCAGCAGCCCCGGACAGGGATATAATTCACCCCTCCACTTT. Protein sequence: CASSPGQGYNSPLHF.

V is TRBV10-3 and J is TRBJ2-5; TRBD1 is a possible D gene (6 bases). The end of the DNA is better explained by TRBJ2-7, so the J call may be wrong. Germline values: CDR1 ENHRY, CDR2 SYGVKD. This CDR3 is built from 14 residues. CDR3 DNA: TGTGCCATCAGTGAAGTAAGGGACATCTACGAGCAGTACTTC. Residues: CAISEVRDIYEQYF.

Here the CDR3 DNA reads TGCGCCAGCAGCTTTATTAGCGGGGGAGATTACAATGAGCAGTTCTTC. It is translated as CASSFISGGDYNEQFF. The chain combines TRBV5-1 with TRBJ2-1; 9 nucleotides line up with TRBD2. CDR3 length equals 16 residues. CDR1 and CDR2 from the germline V gene are SGHRS and YFSETQ. V trimming: 2 bases; J trimming: 4 bases; junction bases outside the gene matches: 7.

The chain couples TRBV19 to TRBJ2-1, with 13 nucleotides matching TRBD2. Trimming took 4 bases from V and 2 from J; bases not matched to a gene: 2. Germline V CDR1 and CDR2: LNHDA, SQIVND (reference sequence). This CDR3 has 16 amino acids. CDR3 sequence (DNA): TGTGCCAGTAGTAGGACTAGCGGGGGAGCCTACAATGAGCAGTTCTTC. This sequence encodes CASSRTSGGAYNEQFF.

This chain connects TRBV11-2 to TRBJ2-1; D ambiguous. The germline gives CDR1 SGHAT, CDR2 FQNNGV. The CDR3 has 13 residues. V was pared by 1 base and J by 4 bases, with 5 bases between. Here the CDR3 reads CASSLAVYNEQFF. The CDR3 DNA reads TGTGCCAGCAGCTTAGCCGTATACAATGAGCAGTTCTTC.

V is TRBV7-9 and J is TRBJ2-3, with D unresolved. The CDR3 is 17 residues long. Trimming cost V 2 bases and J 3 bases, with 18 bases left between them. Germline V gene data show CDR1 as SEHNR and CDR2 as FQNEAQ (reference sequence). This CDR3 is CASSLSHTAGWTDTQYF. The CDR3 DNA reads TGTGCCAGCAGCTTAAGCCACACGGCCGGGTGGACAGATACGCAGTATTTT.

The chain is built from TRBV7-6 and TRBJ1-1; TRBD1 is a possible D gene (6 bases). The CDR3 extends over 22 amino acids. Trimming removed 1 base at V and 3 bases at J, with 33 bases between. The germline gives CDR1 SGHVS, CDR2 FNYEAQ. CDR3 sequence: CASSLVELSVSDSLSEYTEAFF. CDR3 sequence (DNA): TGTGCCAGCAGCTTAGTGGAGCTGTCAGTGTCGGACAGCCTATCTGAATACACTGAAGCTTTCTTT. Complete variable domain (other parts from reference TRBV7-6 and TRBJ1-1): GAGVSQSPRYKVTKRGQDVALRCDPISGHVSLYWYRQALGQGPEFLTYFNYEAQQDKSGLPNDRFSAERPEGSISTLTIQRTEQRDSAMYRCASSLVELSVSDSLSEYTEAFFGQGTRLTVV.

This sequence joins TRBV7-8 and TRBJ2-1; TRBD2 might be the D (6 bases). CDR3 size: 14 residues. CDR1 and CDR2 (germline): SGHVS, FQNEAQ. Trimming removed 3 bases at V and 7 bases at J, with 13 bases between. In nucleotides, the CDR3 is TGTGCCAGCAGCTTGAGGCGGGGAAAGAATGAGCAGTTCTTC. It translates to CASSLRRGKNEQFF.

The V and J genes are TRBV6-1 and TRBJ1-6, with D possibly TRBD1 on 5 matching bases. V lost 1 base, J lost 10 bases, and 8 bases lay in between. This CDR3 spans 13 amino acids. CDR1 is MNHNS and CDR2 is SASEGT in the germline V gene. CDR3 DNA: TGTGCCAGCAGTGAAGTAGGGGTCTCACCCCTCCACTTT. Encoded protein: CASSEVGVSPLHF.

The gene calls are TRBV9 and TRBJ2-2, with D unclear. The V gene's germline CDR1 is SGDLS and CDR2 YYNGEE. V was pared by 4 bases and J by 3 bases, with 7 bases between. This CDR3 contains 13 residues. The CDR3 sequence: CASSPSDTGELFF. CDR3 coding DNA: TGTGCCAGCAGCCCCTCAGACACCGGGGAGCTGTTTTTT.

CDR3: CASSQEEAIRSTEAFF. CDR3 DNA sequence: TGCGCCAGCAGCCAAGAGGAGGCCATACGGAGCACTGAAGCTTTCTTT. This chain links TRBV4-1 with TRBJ1-1; D not certain. This CDR3 comprises 16 residues. The V and J ends lost 0 bases and 4 bases respectively, with 15 bases between them. Looked up from germline, CDR1 is MGHRA and CDR2 is YSYEKL.

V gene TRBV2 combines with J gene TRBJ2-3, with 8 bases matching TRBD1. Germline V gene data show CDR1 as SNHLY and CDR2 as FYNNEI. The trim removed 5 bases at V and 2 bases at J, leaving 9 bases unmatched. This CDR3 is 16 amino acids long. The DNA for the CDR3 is TGTGCCAGCAGTTTAGGACAGGGTCGATTCACAGATACGCAGTATTTT. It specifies CASSLGQGRFTDTQYF.

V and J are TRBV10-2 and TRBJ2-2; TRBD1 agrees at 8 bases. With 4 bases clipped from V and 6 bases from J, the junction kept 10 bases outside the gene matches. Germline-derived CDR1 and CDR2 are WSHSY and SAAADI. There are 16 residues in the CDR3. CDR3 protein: CASSGRGQARPGELFF. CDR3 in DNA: TGCGCCAGCAGTGGCAGGGGGCAAGCGAGGCCCGGGGAGCTGTTTTTT.

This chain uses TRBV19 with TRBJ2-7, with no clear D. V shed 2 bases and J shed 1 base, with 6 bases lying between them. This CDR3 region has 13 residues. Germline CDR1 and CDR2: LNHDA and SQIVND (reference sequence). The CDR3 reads CASSITGSYEQYF. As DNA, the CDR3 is TGTGCCAGTAGTATAACTGGTTCCTACGAGCAGTACTTC.

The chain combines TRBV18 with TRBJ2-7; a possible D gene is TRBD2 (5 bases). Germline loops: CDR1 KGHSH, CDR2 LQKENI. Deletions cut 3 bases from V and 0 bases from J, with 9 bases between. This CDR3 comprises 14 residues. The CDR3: CASSPWESSYEQYF. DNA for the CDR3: TGTGCCAGCTCACCGTGGGAGAGCTCCTACGAGCAGTACTTC.

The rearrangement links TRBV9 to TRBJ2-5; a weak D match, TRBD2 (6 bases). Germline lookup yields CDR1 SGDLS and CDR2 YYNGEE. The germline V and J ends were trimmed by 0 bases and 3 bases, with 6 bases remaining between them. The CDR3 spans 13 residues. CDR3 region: CASSVGLEETQYF. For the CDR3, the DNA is TGTGCCAGCAGCGTAGGACTAGAAGAGACCCAGTACTTC.

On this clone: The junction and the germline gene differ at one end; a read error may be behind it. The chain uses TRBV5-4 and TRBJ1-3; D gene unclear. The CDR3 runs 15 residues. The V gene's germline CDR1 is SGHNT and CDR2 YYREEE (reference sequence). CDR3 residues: CASSLAGDSGSTIYF. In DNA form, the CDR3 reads TGTGCCAGCAGCCTGGCCGGGGATTCTGGAAGCACCATATATTTT.

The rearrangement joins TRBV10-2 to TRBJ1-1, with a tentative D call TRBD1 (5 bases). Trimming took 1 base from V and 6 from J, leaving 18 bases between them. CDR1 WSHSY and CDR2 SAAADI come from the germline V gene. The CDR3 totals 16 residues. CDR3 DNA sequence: TGCGCCAGCAGTGAGTTATTGCAAGACAGTCGTCCTGAAGCTTTCTTT. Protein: CASSELLQDSRPEAFF.

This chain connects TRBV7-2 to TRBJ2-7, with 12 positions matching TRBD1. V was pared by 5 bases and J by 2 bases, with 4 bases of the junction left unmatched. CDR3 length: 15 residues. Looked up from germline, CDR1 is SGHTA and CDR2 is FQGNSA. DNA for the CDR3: TGTGCCAGCAGCGCCGGGACAGGGGGCCCCTACGAGCAGTACTTC. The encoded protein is CASSAGTGGPYEQYF.

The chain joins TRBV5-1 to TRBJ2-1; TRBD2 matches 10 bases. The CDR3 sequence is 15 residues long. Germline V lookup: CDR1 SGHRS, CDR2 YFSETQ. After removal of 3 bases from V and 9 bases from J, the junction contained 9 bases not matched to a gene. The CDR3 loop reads CASSSRASGGSEQFF. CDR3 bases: TGCGCCAGCAGCTCACGGGCTAGCGGGGGCAGTGAGCAGTTCTTC.

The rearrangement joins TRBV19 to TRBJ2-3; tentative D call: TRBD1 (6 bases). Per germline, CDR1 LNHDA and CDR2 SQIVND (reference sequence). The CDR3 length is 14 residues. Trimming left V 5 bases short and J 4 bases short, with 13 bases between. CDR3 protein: CASSLGTPSDTQYF. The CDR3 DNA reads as TGTGCCAGTAGTCTTGGGACACCTTCAGATACGCAGTATTTT.

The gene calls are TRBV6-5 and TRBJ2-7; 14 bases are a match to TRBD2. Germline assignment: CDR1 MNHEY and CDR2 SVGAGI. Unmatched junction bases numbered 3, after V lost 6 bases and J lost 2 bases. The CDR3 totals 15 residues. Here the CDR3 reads CASRRLAGGAYEQYF. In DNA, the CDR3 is TGTGCCAGCAGAAGACTAGCGGGGGGGGCCTACGAGCAGTACTTC.

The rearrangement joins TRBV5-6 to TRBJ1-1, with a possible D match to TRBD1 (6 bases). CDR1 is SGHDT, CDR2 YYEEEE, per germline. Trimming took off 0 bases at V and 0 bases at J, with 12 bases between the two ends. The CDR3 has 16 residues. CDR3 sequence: CASSLAVRGMNTEAFF. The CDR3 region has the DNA TGTGCCAGCAGCTTGGCCGTAAGGGGGATGAACACTGAAGCTTTCTTT.

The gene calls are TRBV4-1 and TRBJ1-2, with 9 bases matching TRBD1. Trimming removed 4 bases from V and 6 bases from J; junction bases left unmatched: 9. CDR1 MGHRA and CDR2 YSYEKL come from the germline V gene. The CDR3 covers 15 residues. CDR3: CASSRIYRGQDGYTF. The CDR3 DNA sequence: TGCGCCAGCAGCCGAATTTACAGGGGGCAGGATGGCTACACCTTC.

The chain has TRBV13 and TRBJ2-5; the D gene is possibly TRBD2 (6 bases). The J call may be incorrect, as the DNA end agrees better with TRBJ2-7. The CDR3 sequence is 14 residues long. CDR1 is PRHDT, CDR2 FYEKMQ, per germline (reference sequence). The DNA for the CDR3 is TGTGCCAGCAGCCCCCCCGGGGGATCCTACGAGCAGTACTTC. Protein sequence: CASSPPGGSYEQYF.

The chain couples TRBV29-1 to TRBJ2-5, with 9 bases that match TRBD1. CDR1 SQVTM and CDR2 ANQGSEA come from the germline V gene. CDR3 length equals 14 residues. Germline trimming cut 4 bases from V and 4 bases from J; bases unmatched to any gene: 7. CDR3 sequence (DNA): TGCAGCGTTGTCGGGGACAGGGACGGAGAGACCCAGTACTTC. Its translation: CSVVGDRDGETQYF.

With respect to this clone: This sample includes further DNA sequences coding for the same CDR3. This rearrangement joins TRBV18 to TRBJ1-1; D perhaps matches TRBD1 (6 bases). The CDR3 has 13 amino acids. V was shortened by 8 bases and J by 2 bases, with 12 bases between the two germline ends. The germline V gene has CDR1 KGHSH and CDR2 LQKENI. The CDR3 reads CASNRDINTEAFF. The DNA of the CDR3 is TGTGCCAGCAACCGGGACATCAACACTGAAGCTTTCTTT.

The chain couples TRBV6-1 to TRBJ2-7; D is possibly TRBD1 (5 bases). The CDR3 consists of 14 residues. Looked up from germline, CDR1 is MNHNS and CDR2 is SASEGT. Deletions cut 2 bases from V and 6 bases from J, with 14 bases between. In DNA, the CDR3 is TGTGCCAGCAGTGAAACGCAGGGTTCGTTCGAGCAGTACTTC. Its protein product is CASSETQGSFEQYF.

CDR3 loop: CASSEADHRGRSYEQYF. The CDR3 DNA follows: TGTGCCAGCAGTGAAGCGGATCACAGGGGCCGATCCTACGAGCAGTACTTC. This chain joins TRBV6-1 and TRBJ2-7; 7 bases agree with TRBD1. Germline CDR1 and CDR2: MNHNS and SASEGT. Losses at the gene ends were 0 bases for V and 1 base for J; bases not matched to a gene: 9. This CDR3 is built from 17 residues.

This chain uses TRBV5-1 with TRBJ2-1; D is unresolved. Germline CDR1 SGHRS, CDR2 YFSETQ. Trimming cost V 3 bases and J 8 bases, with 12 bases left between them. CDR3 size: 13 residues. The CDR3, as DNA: TGCGCCAGCAGCTCCCCCCTGGCCGATGAGCAGTTCTTC. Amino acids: CASSSPLADEQFF.

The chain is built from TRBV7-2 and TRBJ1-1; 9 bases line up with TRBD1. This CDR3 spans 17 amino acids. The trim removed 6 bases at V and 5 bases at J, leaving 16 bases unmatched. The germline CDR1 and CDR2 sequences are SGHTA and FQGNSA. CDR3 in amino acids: CASRVLPGQGGVTEAFF. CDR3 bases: TGTGCCAGCAGAGTACTACCGGGACAGGGAGGTGTGACTGAAGCTTTCTTT.